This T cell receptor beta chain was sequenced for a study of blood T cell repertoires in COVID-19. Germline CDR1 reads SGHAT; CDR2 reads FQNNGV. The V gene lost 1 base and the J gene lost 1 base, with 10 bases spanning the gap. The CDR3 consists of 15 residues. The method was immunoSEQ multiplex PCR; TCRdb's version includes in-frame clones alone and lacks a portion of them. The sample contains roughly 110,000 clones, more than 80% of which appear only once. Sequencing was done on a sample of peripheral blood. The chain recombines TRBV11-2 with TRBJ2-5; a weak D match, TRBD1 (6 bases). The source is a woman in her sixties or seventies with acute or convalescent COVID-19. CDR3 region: CASSLVGGFQETQYF. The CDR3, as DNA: TGTGCCAGCAGCTTAGTTGGGGGCTTCCAAGAGACCCAGTACTTC.